This T cell receptor (beta chain) came from a study of shared clonotypes between healthy human individuals. Method: immunoSEQ multiplex PCR; TCRdb's copy keeps in-frame clones and lacks some. The sample includes some 2 million clones, about 95% seen only once; the top ten take around 1.2%. CD45RO-negative CD8 cells positively selected for CCR7 made up the naive population, which excluded terminally differentiated effector memory CD45RA+ cells. This CDR3 spans 14 amino acids. V was trimmed by 3 bases and J by 9 bases, leaving 17 bases between them. Per germline, CDR1 SGHVS and CDR2 FNYEAQ. This chain connects TRBV7-6 to TRBJ2-5, with TRBD2 as a possible D gene (6 bases). What was sequenced was naive CD8+ T cells sorted from blood. This TCR was sampled from a man between 18 and 29 years old in good health. CDR3 sequence: CASSFTGTSDAQYF. CDR3 sequence (DNA): TGTGCCAGCAGCTTCACCGGGACTTCCGATGCCCAGTACTTC.